The T cell receptor (beta chain) described here comes from a study of cytomegalovirus exposure and HLA in healthy donors. Germline lookup yields CDR1 SEHNR and CDR2 FQNEAQ (reference sequence). The CDR3 consists of 13 residues. Trimming cost V 1 base and J 6 bases; bases outside gene matches: 2. At the time of sampling, donors were nominally healthy, though unrecorded immune exposures were likely. For this clone: Its target is not known.

Study-wide findings and caveats: Donors were assumed by presence/absence analyses to have roughly uniform sequencing depth.

Vbeta (60) and Jbeta (13) primers were used in the PCR. Profiling relied on immunoSEQ multiplex PCR, and the TCRdb table lists in-frame clones only, not all of them. The data contain 180,000 or so clones, about three quarters of them singletons. This sequence originates from an older woman in good health and CMV-seropositive. The chain employs TRBV7-9 and TRBJ1-2; 7 bases fit TRBD1. The sample taken for sequencing was PBMCs. The DNA of the CDR3 is TGTGCCAGCAGCTTAGAGGGGGCGGATGGCTACACCTTC. The encoded protein is CASSLEGADGYTF.